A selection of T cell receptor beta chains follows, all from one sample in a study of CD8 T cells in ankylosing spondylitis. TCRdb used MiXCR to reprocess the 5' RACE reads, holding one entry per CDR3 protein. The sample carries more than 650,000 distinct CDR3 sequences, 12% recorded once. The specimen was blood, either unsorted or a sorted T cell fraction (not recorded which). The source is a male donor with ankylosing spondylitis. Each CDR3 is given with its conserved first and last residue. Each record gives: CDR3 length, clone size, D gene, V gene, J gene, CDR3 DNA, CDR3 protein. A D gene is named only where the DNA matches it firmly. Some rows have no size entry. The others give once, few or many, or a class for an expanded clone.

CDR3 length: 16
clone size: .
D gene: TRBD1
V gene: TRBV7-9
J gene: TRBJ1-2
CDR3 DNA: TGTGCCAGCAGCTTATCATTCAGACAGGGCGGCTATGGCTACACCTTC
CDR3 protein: CASSLSFRQGGYGYTF

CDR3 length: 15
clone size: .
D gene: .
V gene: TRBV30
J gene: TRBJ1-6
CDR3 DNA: TGTGCCTGGAGTCCCTATGGTAGGGTGCGGTCACCCCTCCACTTT
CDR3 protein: CAWSPYGRVRSPLHF

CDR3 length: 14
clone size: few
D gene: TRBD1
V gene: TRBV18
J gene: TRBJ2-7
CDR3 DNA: TGTGCCAGCTCAACCACAGGGGCAATTGGCGAGCAGTACTTC
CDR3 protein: CASSTTGAIGEQYF

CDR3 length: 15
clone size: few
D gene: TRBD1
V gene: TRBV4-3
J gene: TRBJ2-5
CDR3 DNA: TGCGCCAGCAGCCAAGATGACAGGGTGGACGAGACCCAGTACTTC
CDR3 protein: CASSQDDRVDETQYF

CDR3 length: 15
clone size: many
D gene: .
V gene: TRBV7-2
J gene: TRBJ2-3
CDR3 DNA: TGTGCCAGCAGCCTCCAAGCAGGAGGGGAAGATACGCAGTATTTT
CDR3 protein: CASSLQAGGEDTQYF

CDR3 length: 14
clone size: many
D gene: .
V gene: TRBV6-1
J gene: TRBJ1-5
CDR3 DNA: TGTGCCAGCAGCCCCGGACAGCCCTATCAGCCCCAGCATTTT
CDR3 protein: CASSPGQPYQPQHF

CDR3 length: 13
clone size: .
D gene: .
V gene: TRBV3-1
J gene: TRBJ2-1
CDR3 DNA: TGTGCCAGCAGCCAACTTATCGGGGGTGAGCAGTTCTTC
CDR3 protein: CASSQLIGGEQFF

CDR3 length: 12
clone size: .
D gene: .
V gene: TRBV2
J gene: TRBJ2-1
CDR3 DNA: TGTGCCAGCAGTGAACTGGTGGATGAGCAGTTCTTC
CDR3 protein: CASSELVDEQFF

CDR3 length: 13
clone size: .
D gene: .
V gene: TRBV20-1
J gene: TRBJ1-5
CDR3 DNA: TGCAGTGCTACTCCCAGGGGAAACCAGCCCCAGCATTTT
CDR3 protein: CSATPRGNQPQHF

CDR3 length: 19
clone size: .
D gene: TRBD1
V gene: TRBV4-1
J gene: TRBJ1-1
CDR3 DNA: TGCGCCAGCAGCCAAGGGTTGAGGACAGGGGGCGCGGGAAACACTGAAGCTTTCTTT
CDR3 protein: CASSQGLRTGGAGNTEAFF

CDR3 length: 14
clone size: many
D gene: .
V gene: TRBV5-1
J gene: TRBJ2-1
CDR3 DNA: TGCGCCAGCAGAACCAGCGCGGTGTACAATGAGCAGTTCTTC
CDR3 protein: CASRTSAVYNEQFF

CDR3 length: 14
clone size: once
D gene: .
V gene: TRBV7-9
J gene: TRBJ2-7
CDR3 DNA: TGTGCCAGCAGCTTAACTGCGATGACCTACGAGCAGTACTTC
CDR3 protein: CASSLTAMTYEQYF

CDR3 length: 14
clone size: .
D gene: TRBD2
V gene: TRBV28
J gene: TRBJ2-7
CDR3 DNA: TGTGCCAGCAGTTTAGCGGGAGGAACGGGCGAGCAGTACTTC
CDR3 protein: CASSLAGGTGEQYF

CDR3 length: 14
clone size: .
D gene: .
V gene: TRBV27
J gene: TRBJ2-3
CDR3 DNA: TGTGCCAGCACCGGCACCGCGGGGACAGATACGCAGTATTTT
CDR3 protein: CASTGTAGTDTQYF

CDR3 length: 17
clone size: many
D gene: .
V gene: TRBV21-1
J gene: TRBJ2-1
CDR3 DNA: TGTGCCAGCAGTCGGACTAGCGGGGGGCCTAGAGAGAGTGAGCAGTTCTTC
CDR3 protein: CASSRTSGGPRESEQFF

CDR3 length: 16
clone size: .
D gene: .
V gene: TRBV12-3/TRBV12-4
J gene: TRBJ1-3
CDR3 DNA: TGTGCCAGCAGTTTAGGGGACGGGGGCTCTGGAAACACCATATATTTT
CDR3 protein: CASSLGDGGSGNTIYF

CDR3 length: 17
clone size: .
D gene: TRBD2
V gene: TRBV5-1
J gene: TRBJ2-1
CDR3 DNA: TGCGCCAGCAGCTTGACTAGCGGGAGGGCCTTCTACAATGAGCAGTTCTTC
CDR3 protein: CASSLTSGRAFYNEQFF

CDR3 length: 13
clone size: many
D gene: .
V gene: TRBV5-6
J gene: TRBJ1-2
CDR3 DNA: TGTGCCAGTGGAAGGCTCTTGGGATATGGCTACACCTTC
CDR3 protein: CASGRLLGYGYTF

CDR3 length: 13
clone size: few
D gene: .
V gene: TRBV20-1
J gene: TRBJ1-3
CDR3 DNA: TGCAGTGCTACACAGGGAACTGGAAACACCATATATTTT
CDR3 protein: CSATQGTGNTIYF

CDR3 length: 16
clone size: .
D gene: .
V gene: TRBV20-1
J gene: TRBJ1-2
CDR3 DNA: TGCAGTGCTAGAGACGCCGGGACTCAAGCTAACTATGGCTACACCTTC
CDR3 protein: CSARDAGTQANYGYTF

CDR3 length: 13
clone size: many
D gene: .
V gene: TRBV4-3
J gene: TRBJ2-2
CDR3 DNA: TGCGCCAGCAGCACCCAGAACACCGGGGAGCTGTTTTTT
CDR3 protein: CASSTQNTGELFF

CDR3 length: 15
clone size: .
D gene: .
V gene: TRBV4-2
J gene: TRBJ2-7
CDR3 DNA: TGTGCCAGCAGCCAAGATGAGCCAGGGGGGGACGAGCAGTACTTC
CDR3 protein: CASSQDEPGGDEQYF

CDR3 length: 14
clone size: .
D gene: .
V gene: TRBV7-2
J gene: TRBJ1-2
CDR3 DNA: TGTGCCAGCAGCCTCCTCAGCAGGGGCCGCGGCTACACCTTC
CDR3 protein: CASSLLSRGRGYTF

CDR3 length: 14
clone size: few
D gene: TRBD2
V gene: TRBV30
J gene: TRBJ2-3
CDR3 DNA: TGTGCTGTCTCTAGCGGAACGAGCACAGATACGCAGTATTTT
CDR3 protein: CAVSSGTSTDTQYF

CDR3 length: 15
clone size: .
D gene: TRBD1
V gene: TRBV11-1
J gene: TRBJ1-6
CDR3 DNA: TGTGCCAGCAGCTTAGCCGGGACAGGGAATTCACCCCTCCACTTT
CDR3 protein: CASSLAGTGNSPLHF

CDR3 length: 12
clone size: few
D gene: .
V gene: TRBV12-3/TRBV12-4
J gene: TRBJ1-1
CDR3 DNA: TGTGCCAGCAGTGAAACAGGGACTGAAGCTTTCTTT
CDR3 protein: CASSETGTEAFF

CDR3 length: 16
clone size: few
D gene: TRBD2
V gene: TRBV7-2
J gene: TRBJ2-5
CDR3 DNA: TGTGCCAGCAGCACCCCCATCGCGGGAGGGTTAGAGACCCAGTACTTC
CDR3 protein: CASSTPIAGGLETQYF

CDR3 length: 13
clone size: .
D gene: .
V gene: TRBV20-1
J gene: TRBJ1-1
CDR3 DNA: TGCAGTGCAGTACAGGGTCTGAACACTGAAGCTTTCTTT
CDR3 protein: CSAVQGLNTEAFF

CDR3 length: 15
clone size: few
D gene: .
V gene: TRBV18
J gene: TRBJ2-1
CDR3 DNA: TGTGCCAGCTCACCGAGGAGCGTGTCCTACAATGAGCAGTTCTTC
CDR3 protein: CASSPRSVSYNEQFF

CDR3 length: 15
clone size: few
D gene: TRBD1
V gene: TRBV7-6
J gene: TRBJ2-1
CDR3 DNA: TGTGCCAGCAGCTCCGACAGGGCCGCGGGCAATGAGCAGTTCTTC
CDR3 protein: CASSSDRAAGNEQFF

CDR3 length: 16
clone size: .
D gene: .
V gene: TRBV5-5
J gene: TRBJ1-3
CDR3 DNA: TGTGCCAGCAGCTTGACGTTCGAGGTATCTGGAAACACCATATATTTT
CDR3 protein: CASSLTFEVSGNTIYF

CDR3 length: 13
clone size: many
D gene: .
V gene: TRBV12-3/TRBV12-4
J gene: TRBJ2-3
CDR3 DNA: TGTGCCAGCAGTTTAAATCCCCTCGGGGCGCAGTATTTT
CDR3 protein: CASSLNPLGAQYF

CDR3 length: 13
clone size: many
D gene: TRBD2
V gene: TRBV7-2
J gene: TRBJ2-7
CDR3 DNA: TGTGCCAGCAGCTATAGCGGGAGTGGGGAGCAGTACTTC
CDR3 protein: CASSYSGSGEQYF

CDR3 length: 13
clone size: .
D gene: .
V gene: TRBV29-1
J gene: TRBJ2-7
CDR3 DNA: TGCAGCGTTGTAAAAGGGGGGTCTTACGAGCAGTACTTC
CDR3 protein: CSVVKGGSYEQYF

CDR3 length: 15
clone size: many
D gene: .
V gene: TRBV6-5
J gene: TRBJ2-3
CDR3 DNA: TGTGCCAGCAGTTACATGACGCCGAGCACAGATACGCAGTATTTT
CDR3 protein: CASSYMTPSTDTQYF

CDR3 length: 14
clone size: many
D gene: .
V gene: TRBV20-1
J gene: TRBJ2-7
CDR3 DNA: TGCAGTGCTTCGGGACAATGGGTACCCTACGAGCAGTACTTC
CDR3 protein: CSASGQWVPYEQYF

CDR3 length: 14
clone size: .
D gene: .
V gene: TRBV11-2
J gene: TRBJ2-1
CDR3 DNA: TGTGCCAGCAGCCCCCGTTTTGAGGTCAATGAGCAGTTCTTC
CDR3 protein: CASSPRFEVNEQFF

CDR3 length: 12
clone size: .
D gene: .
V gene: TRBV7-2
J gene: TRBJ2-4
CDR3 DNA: TGTGCCAGCAGCTTAAGCGGGAACATTCAGTACTTC
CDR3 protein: CASSLSGNIQYF

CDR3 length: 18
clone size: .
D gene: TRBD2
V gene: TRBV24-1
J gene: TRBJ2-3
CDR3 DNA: TGTGCCACCAGTGCCGGACTAGCGGGAGGATTCCCATCAGATACGCAGTATTTT
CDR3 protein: CATSAGLAGGFPSDTQYF

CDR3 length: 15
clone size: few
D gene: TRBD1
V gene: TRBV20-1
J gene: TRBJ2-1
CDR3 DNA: TGCAGTGCTAGAGATCAAAGGGGAAGGGGGCATGAGCAGTTCTTC
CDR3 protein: CSARDQRGRGHEQFF

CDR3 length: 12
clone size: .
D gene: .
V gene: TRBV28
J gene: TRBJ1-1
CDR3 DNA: TGTGCCAGCAGTTTAAGGTGGGATGACGCTTTCTTT
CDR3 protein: CASSLRWDDAFF

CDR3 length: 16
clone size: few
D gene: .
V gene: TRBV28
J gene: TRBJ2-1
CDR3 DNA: TGTGCCAGCAGTTTTGTTTGGGGGAGCTCCTACAATGAGCAGTTCTTC
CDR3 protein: CASSFVWGSSYNEQFF

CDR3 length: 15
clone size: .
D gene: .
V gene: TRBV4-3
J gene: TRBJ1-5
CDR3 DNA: TGCGCCAGCAGCCAAGATGGACAGAGCAATCAGCCCCAGCATTTT
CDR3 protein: CASSQDGQSNQPQHF

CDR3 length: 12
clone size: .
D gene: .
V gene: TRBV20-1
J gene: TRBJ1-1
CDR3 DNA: TGCAGTGCTACCCTACAGGGAACTGACGCTTTCTTT
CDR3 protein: CSATLQGTDAFF

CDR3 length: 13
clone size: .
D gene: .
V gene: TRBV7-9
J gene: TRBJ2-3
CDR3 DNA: TGTGCCAGCAGCGAAAGGGGTCCAGATACGCAGTATTTT
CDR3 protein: CASSERGPDTQYF

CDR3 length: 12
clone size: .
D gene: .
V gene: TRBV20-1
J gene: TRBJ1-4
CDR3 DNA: TGCAGTGCTAGCCGGACCCGTGAAAAACTGTTTTTT
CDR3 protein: CSASRTREKLFF

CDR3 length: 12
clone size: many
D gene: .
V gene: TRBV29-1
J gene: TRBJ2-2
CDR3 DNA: TGCAGCGTTAGTCCGGGACCCGGGGAGCTGTTTTTT
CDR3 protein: CSVSPGPGELFF

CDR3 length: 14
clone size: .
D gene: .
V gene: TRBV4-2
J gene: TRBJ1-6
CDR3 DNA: TGTGCCAGCAGACTCAAGGGCGTTAATTCACCCCTCCACTTT
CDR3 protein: CASRLKGVNSPLHF

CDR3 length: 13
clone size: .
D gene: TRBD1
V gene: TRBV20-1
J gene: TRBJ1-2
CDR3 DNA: TGCAGTGCGGTCGGACAGGGAAGCTATGGCTACACCTTC
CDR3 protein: CSAVGQGSYGYTF

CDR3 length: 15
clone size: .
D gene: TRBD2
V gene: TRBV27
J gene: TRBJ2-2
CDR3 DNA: TGTGCCAGCAGTTCTCTGCGGGAGAGAACCGGGGAGCTGTTTTTT
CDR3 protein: CASSSLRERTGELFF